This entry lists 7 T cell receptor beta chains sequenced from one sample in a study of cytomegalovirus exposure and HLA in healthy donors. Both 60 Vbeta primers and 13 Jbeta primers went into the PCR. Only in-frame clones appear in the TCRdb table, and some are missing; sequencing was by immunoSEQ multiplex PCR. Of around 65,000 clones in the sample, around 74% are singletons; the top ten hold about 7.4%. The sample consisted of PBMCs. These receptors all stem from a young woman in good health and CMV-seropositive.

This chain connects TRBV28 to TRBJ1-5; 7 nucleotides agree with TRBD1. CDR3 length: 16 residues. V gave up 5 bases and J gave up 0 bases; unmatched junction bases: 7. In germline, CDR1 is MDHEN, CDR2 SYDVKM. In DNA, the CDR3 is TGTGCCAGCAGTCCCCGACAGGGCCATAGCAATCAGCCCCAGCATTTT. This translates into CASSPRQGHSNQPQHF.

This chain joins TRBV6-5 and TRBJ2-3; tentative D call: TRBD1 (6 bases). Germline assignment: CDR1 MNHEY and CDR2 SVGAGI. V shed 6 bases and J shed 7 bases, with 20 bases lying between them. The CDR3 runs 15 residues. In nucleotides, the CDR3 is TGTGCCAGCAGAGGATCTGAGGGGGTCCTGAATACGCAGTATTTT. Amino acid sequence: CASRGSEGVLNTQYF.

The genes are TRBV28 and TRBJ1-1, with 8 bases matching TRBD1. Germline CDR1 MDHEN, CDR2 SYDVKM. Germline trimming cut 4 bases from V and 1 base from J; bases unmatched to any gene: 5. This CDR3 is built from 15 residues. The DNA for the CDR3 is TGTGCCAGCAGTTCTTGGACAGGGCCGAACACTGAAGCTTTCTTT. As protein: CASSSWTGPNTEAFF.

The CDR3: CASRERASYNEQFF. The DNA for the CDR3 is TGTGCCAGCAGAGAGCGGGCCTCCTACAATGAGCAGTTCTTC. J is TRBJ2-1 and V is TRBV27; tentative D call: TRBD2 (6 bases). The CDR3 spans 14 residues. Germline CDR1 and CDR2: MNHEY and SMNVEV (reference sequence). The V and J ends lost 6 bases and 0 bases respectively, with 9 bases between them.

The CDR3 sequence: CASSLSGLPWEQFF. CDR3 sequence (DNA): TGTGCCAGCAGCTTATCGGGACTCCCTTGGGAGCAGTTCTTC. This chain connects TRBV7-9 to TRBJ2-1, with D possibly TRBD2 on 6 matching bases. This CDR3 has 14 residues. In germline, CDR1 is SEHNR, CDR2 FQNEAQ (reference sequence). V lost 2 bases, J lost 10 bases, and 15 bases lay in between.

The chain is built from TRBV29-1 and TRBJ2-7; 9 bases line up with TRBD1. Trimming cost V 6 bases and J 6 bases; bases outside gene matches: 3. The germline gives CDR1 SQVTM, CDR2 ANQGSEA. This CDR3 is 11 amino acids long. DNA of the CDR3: TGCAGCGTCCAACAGGGGGCCGAGCAGTACTTC. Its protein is CSVQQGAEQYF.

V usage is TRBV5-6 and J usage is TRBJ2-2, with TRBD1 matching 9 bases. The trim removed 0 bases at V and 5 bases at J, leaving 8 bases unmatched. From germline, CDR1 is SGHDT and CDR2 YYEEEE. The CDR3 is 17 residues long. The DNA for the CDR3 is TGTGCCAGCAGCTTGGTGACAGGGACAGGGAGTACCGGGGAGCTGTTTTTT. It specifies CASSLVTGTGSTGELFF.